This T cell receptor beta chain was documented in a study of cytomegalovirus exposure and HLA in healthy donors. Study observations and caveats: Specificity of a few CMV-associated chains for CMV antigens was verified in vitro.

Generated by immunoSEQ multiplex PCR, the TCRdb table keeps only in-frame clones and is missing some. The sample has roughly 300,000 clones; about nine tenths are singletons. About this clone itself: Its cognate antigen is unknown.

V gave up 6 bases and J gave up 2 bases, with 23 bases separating them. The germline V gene has CDR1 SGHAT and CDR2 FQNNGV. The CDR3 consists of 18 residues. Sequencing used PBMCs. The chain couples TRBV11-2 to TRBJ1-5, with a weak D call TRBD1 (6 bases). This clonotype originated in a woman under 30 in good health and CMV-seronegative. Here the CDR3 DNA reads TGTGCCAGCAGTCAGGCCCCTAAGGGGGTGAAGGGCAATCAGCCCCAGCATTTT. This gives the protein CASSQAPKGVKGNQPQHF.